This T cell receptor beta chain appears in the sequencing data of a study of HIV-infected patients and healthy controls. The CDR3 runs 16 residues. J was trimmed by 7 bases and V by 2 bases; bases with no gene match: 10. CDR1 and CDR2 (germline): MNHEY, SVGAGI. Ten or more counts support this clonotype. cDNA was made from about 500 ng RNA using alpha and beta constant primers. Using multiplexing indices, alpha and beta chain libraries were generated apart by chain-specific third strand synthesis. TCRdb independently ran MiXCR on the 5' RACE reads; one entry per CDR3 protein. The table lists about 13,000 distinct CDR3 sequences, roughly 9.9% of them singletons. The repertoire came from unfractionated whole blood and reflected all unsorted peripheral T cells.

The receptor's source is an adult in good health. Sequenced: blood. The rearrangement uses TRBV6-5 and TRBJ1-1, with 10 bases identical to TRBD1. The CDR3 DNA follows: TGTGCCAGCAGTTACCTCGGGACAGGGGCCGCGTTTGAAGCTTTCTTT. This sequence encodes CASSYLGTGAAFEAFF.